A single sample is the source of the 17 T cell receptor beta chains below, sequenced in a study of T cell repertoires in aging, cancer and after chemotherapy. Peripheral blood genomic DNA, not sorted cells or RNA, was the template. A mixed TRB-A/B primer pool amplified rearranged TRB by multiplex touch-down PCR. TCRdb re-analysed the multiplex PCR reads in MiXCR, keeping a single row per CDR3 protein. Among around 12,000 distinct CDR3 sequences listed, 21% were seen once. The sample taken for sequencing was blood. Receptor source: a human donor in good health.

This chain links TRBV4-1 with TRBJ1-1; the D is unclear. CDR3 length: 14 residues. V was cut by 2 bases and J by 5 bases, with 12 bases left in between. The germline V gene has CDR1 MGHRA and CDR2 YSYEKL. For the CDR3, the DNA is TGCGCCAGCAGCCAACCCCTTCCGGGGACTGAAGCTTTCTTT. Amino acids: CASSQPLPGTEAFF.

This clonotype is judged medium-sized. The V gene is TRBV5-1, the J gene TRBJ1-2; no firm D call. The CDR3 sequence is 12 residues long. In germline, CDR1 is SGHRS, CDR2 YFSETQ. V shed 4 bases and J shed 8 bases, with 12 bases lying between them. The CDR3 loop is CASSGDGSGYTF. CDR3 sequence (DNA): TGCGCCAGCAGCGGAGACGGGAGCGGCTACACCTTC.

This chain links TRBV12-3 or TRBV12-4 with TRBJ2-5, with TRBD2 identical over 11 bases. V lost 1 base and J lost 1; bases outside the gene matches: 8. The CDR3 length is 18 residues. This CDR3 is CASSLGSVLAGGQETQYF. The CDR3 DNA sequence: TGTGCCAGCAGTTTAGGGTCTGTGCTAGCGGGGGGCCAAGAGACCCAGTACTTC.

This chain links TRBV7-9 with TRBJ1-5; no reliable D call. V shed 3 bases and J shed 5 bases, with 20 bases lying between them. Germline lookup yields CDR1 SEHNR and CDR2 FQNEAQ (reference sequence). The CDR3 covers 17 residues. As DNA, the CDR3 is TGTGCCAGCAGCTTCACGCCCTTCGGTCGGAGGGATCAGCCCCAGCATTTT. Encoded protein: CASSFTPFGRRDQPQHF.

By share of the sample, this clonotype is medium-sized (0.01 to 0.1%). CDR3 DNA sequence: TGTGCCAGCAGCTTGGGAGGGTATGCCGACACCATATATTTT. Its protein is CASSLGGYADTIYF. V gene TRBV5-4 combines with J gene TRBJ1-3, with D uncertain. This CDR3 is 14 amino acids long. V was trimmed by 0 bases and J by 8 bases, leaving 12 bases between them. Germline CDR1 SGHNT, CDR2 YYREEE (reference sequence).

By sample fraction, this clonotype is medium-sized. V usage is TRBV29-1 and J usage is TRBJ1-2, with TRBD1 identical over 8 bases. The CDR3 totals 17 residues. V lost 7 bases and J lost 7; bases outside the gene matches: 23. Germline V gene lookup returns CDR1 SQVTM and CDR2 ANQGSEA. CDR3: CSASPGPRGRPICGYTF. The CDR3 DNA reads TGCAGCGCCTCCCCCGGGCCCAGGGGGCGCCCAATATGTGGCTACACCTTC. Full variable domain (rest looked up from reference TRBV29-1 and TRBJ1-2): SAVISQKPSRDICQRGTSLTIQCQVDSQVTMMFWYRQQPGQSLTLIATANQGSEATYESGFVIDKFPISRPNLTFSTLTVSNMSPEDSSIYLCSASPGPRGRPICGYTFGSGTRLTVV.

This clonotype was recorded a few times. This chain uses TRBV27 with TRBJ2-5, with 14 bases aligning to TRBD2. The CDR3 is made up of 19 amino acids. The germline V gene encodes CDR1 MNHEY and CDR2 SMNVEV (reference sequence). V lost 6 bases to trimming and J lost 1 base; unmatched junction nucleotides: 13. CDR3 sequence reads: CASRAGTSGGGVSQETQYF. The CDR3 nucleotides are TGTGCCAGCAGGGCCGGGACTAGCGGGGGCGGGGTGTCCCAAGAGACCCAGTACTTC.

The chain recombines TRBV5-8 with TRBJ2-5; 9 bases fit TRBD2. J gave up 4 bases and V 3 bases, and 10 bases lay outside the gene matches. This CDR3 has 16 amino acids. In germline, CDR1 is SGHTS, CDR2 YDEGEE. CDR3 protein: CASSSYGAGGGETQYF. CDR3 DNA: TGTGCCAGCAGCTCTTATGGAGCGGGGGGTGGAGAGACCCAGTACTTC.

This chain uses TRBV6-6 with TRBJ2-7; 10 bases line up with TRBD2. Unmatched junction bases numbered 16, after V lost 8 bases and J lost 6 bases. In germline, CDR1 is MNHNY, CDR2 SVGAGI (reference sequence). The CDR3 contains 16 residues. In nucleotides, the CDR3 is TGTGCCAGCGAGGGGGCGAGCGGGGGGGCCGAACGCGAGCAGTACTTC. Translating gives CASEGASGGAEREQYF.

This clonotype is classed as medium-sized (0.01 to 0.1%). The rearrangement links TRBV30 to TRBJ2-5; 12 bases fit TRBD2. Germline CDR1 GTSNPN, CDR2 SVGIG (reference sequence). V trimming: 4 bases; J trimming: 6 bases; junction bases outside the gene matches: 3. The CDR3 runs 13 residues. The DNA of the CDR3 is TGTGCCTGGACTAGCGGGGGGGCAAAGACCCAGTACTTC. Translation gives CAWTSGGAKTQYF.

The chain links TRBV5-1 to TRBJ1-6; D unresolved. Trimming shortened V by 4 bases and J by 7 bases, and 18 bases separated the two germline ends. Germline-derived CDR1 and CDR2 are SGHRS and YFSETQ. The CDR3 is 16 amino acids. This CDR3 is CASSTIPDPRNSPLHF. The CDR3 DNA is TGCGCCAGCAGCACGATCCCGGACCCAAGGAATTCACCCCTCCACTTT.

The chain links TRBV9 to TRBJ1-2; weak D call: TRBD1 (6 bases). Between the trimmed V and J ends, which lost 5 bases and 4 bases, there was a span of 18 bases. This CDR3 is 15 amino acids long. From germline, CDR1 is SGDLS and CDR2 YYNGEE. CDR3 region: CASSPGGGGGYGYTF. The CDR3 region has the DNA TGTGCCAGCAGTCCCGGGGGGGGCGGCGGCTATGGCTACACCTTC.

The chain has TRBV6-1 and TRBJ1-2; TRBD1 matches at 8 bases. The germline V gene encodes CDR1 MNHNS and CDR2 SASEGT. The CDR3 spans 14 residues. V lost 4 bases, J lost 1 base, and 2 bases stayed unmatched. The CDR3 protein is CASSGDRGNYGYTF. CDR3 DNA sequence: TGTGCCAGCAGTGGAGACAGGGGTAACTATGGCTACACCTTC.

In its sample, this clonotype was seen a few times. The chain employs TRBV27 and TRBJ1-5, with D possibly being TRBD1 (6 bases). The germline V gene encodes CDR1 MNHEY and CDR2 SMNVEV (reference sequence). V was clipped by 1 base and J by 7 bases, with 14 bases between them. The CDR3 is 15 residues long. CDR3 in amino acids: CASSLYLGGGQPQHF. CDR3 nucleotide sequence: TGTGCCAGCAGTTTATACCTGGGGGGCGGGCAGCCCCAGCATTTT.

The chain links TRBV27 to TRBJ1-1; perhaps TRBD1 as D (5 bases). The CDR3 runs to 14 residues. V was clipped by 2 bases and J by 6 bases, with 13 bases between them. CDR1 and CDR2 (germline): MNHEY, SMNVEV (reference sequence). The CDR3 nucleotides are TGTGCCAGCAGTTTACGAGGAGCGGGGGCTGAAGCTTTCTTT. This translates into CASSLRGAGAEAFF.

This clonotype is categorized as medium-sized. The J gene is TRBJ2-7, the V gene TRBV6-5; possible D gene TRBD2, 6 bases. Per germline, CDR1 MNHEY and CDR2 SVGAGI. The V gene lost 1 base and the J gene lost 7 bases, with 11 bases spanning the gap. CDR3 length: 13 amino acids. CDR3 DNA: TGTGCCAGCAGTTACTGGGGGGACCGGGAGCAGTACTTC. Translation gives CASSYWGDREQYF.

This chain connects TRBV7-2 to TRBJ1-2; D is unresolved. Looked up from germline, CDR1 is SGHTA and CDR2 is FQGNSA. The CDR3 has 15 amino acids. CDR3 sequence reads: CVRSLASGVPGRYTF. The DNA of the CDR3 is TGTGTCAGAAGCTTAGCCTCCGGGGTCCCAGGTCGCTACACCTTC.